The rows below give T cell receptor beta chains drawn from one sample of a study of graft-versus-host responses after intestinal transplantation. Clones were sequenced by immunoSEQ multiplex PCR, and TCRdb holds only the in-frame ones, with some missing. The sample lists fewer than 20,000 clones; about 80% were seen once. The sample was ileum tissue, taken approximately 97 days after intestinal transplant. All receptors derive from a human patient who received an intestinal transplant, so some T cells may come from the graft donor. The CDR3 runs from the conserved cysteine through the conserved F or W. The order of the fields is V gene, clone size, J gene, D gene, CDR3 protein, CDR3 DNA. The D gene is left open where the match is weak. Rows give clone size only sometimes, using once, few, many, or a class for an expanded clone.

v_call: TRBV7-9
clone_size: NA
j_call: TRBJ2-3
d_call: TRBD2
cdr3_aa: CASTKPGLENRPTQTQYF
cdr3_nt: TGTGCCAGCACCAAACCGGGACTAGAAAACCGCCCTACTCAGACGCAGTATTTT

v_call: TRBV29-1
clone_size: few
j_call: TRBJ2-7
d_call: NA
cdr3_aa: CSVEIRYEQYF
cdr3_nt: TGCAGCGTTGAAATCAGGTACGAGCAGTACTTC

v_call: TRBV11-2
clone_size: NA
j_call: TRBJ2-2
d_call: NA
cdr3_aa: CASSSLGGRTGELFF
cdr3_nt: TGTGCCAGCAGCTCACTCGGGGGGCGTACCGGGGAGCTGTTTTTT

v_call: TRBV19
clone_size: NA
j_call: TRBJ2-3
d_call: NA
cdr3_aa: CASSSMMGVAGTDTQYF
cdr3_nt: TGTGCCAGTAGTAGTATGATGGGGGTAGCGGGCACAGATACGCAGTATTTT

v_call: TRBV28
clone_size: few
j_call: TRBJ1-3
d_call: NA
cdr3_aa: CASSQGDLGNTIYF
cdr3_nt: TGTGCCAGCAGCCAAGGGGATCTCGGAAACACCATATATTTT

v_call: TRBV28
clone_size: NA
j_call: TRBJ1-6
d_call: NA
cdr3_aa: CASSLGGYGYSYNSPLHF
cdr3_nt: TGTGCCAGCAGTTTAGGAGGGTACGGATACTCCTATAATTCACCCCTCCACTTT

v_call: TRBV4-1
clone_size: NA
j_call: TRBJ2-7
d_call: NA
cdr3_aa: CASSQQLSTGSSYEQYF
cdr3_nt: TGCGCCAGCAGCCAACAACTTTCGACTGGAAGCTCCTACGAGCAGTACTTC

v_call: TRBV7-2
clone_size: NA
j_call: TRBJ1-2
d_call: NA
cdr3_aa: CASSAGGDYGYTF
cdr3_nt: TGTGCCAGCAGCGCGGGGGGTGACTATGGCTACACCTTC

v_call: TRBV6-1
clone_size: NA
j_call: TRBJ2-7
d_call: TRBD1
cdr3_aa: CASSEGDRAYEQYF
cdr3_nt: TGTGCCAGCAGTGAAGGGGACAGGGCCTACGAGCAGTACTTC

v_call: TRBV7-9
clone_size: NA
j_call: TRBJ2-7
d_call: NA
cdr3_aa: CASSRTDYEQYF
cdr3_nt: TGTGCCAGCAGCCGGACGGATTACGAGCAGTACTTC

v_call: TRBV7-2
clone_size: NA
j_call: TRBJ1-6
d_call: TRBD1
cdr3_aa: CASSSDRLLNSPLHF
cdr3_nt: TGTGCCAGCAGCTCGGACAGGTTATTGAATTCACCCCTCCACTTT

v_call: TRBV7-2
clone_size: NA
j_call: TRBJ2-7
d_call: NA
cdr3_aa: CASSRSAGSIYVEQYF
cdr3_nt: TGTGCCAGCAGTAGATCGGCAGGGAGCATTTACGTCGAGCAGTACTTC

v_call: TRBV6-8
clone_size: once
j_call: TRBJ2-1
d_call: TRBD1
cdr3_aa: CASTFGQGAYNEQFF
cdr3_nt: TGTGCCAGCACCTTTGGACAGGGGGCCTACAATGAGCAGTTCTTC

v_call: TRBV28
clone_size: NA
j_call: TRBJ2-1
d_call: TRBD1
cdr3_aa: CANGDDRGGRNNESNEQFF
cdr3_nt: TGTGCCAACGGCGACGACAGGGGGGGTAGGAACAATGAGTCCAATGAGCAGTTCTTC

v_call: TRBV4-1
clone_size: NA
j_call: TRBJ2-7
d_call: TRBD2
cdr3_aa: CASSPNVLAGGPYEQYF
cdr3_nt: TGCGCCAGCAGCCCGAACGTCCTAGCGGGAGGGCCCTACGAGCAGTACTTC

v_call: TRBV28
clone_size: NA
j_call: TRBJ1-1
d_call: NA
cdr3_aa: CASSSDPMNTEAFF
cdr3_nt: TGTGCCAGCAGTTCAGACCCTATGAACACTGAAGCTTTCTTT

v_call: TRBV4-2
clone_size: NA
j_call: TRBJ2-2
d_call: TRBD2
cdr3_aa: CASSPASGVAGELFF
cdr3_nt: TGTGCCAGCAGCCCGGCTAGCGGGGTAGCCGGGGAGCTGTTTTTT

v_call: TRBV10-3
clone_size: NA
j_call: TRBJ2-7
d_call: NA
cdr3_aa: CAISPGPYEQYF
cdr3_nt: TGTGCCATCAGCCCTGGGCCCTACGAGCAGTACTTC

v_call: TRBV11-2
clone_size: NA
j_call: TRBJ2-3
d_call: TRBD2
cdr3_aa: CASSPGLAAPTDTQYF
cdr3_nt: TGTGCCAGCAGCCCCGGACTAGCGGCGCCGACAGATACGCAGTATTTT

v_call: TRBV2
clone_size: few
j_call: TRBJ2-3
d_call: TRBD2
cdr3_aa: CASSENPSGTPDTQYF
cdr3_nt: TGTGCCAGCAGTGAAAATCCTAGCGGTACCCCCGATACGCAGTATTTT

v_call: TRBV4-2
clone_size: NA
j_call: TRBJ2-7
d_call: NA
cdr3_aa: CASSQDSLVRYEQYF
cdr3_nt: TGTGCCAGCAGCCAAGATAGTCTAGTTCGCTACGAGCAGTACTTC

v_call: TRBV7-9
clone_size: NA
j_call: TRBJ2-3
d_call: NA
cdr3_aa: CASSSRAPTGRTDTQYF
cdr3_nt: TGTGCCAGCAGCTCCCGGGCGCCGACGGGTCGGACAGATACGCAGTATTTT

v_call: TRBV11-1
clone_size: NA
j_call: TRBJ2-3
d_call: NA
cdr3_aa: CASSLARGDTQYF
cdr3_nt: TGTGCCAGCAGCTTAGCCCGAGGGGATACGCAGTATTTT

v_call: TRBV5-8
clone_size: NA
j_call: TRBJ2-2
d_call: TRBD1
cdr3_aa: CASSLGTGGHTGELFF
cdr3_nt: TGTGCCAGCAGCTTGGGGACAGGGGGCCACACCGGGGAGCTGTTTTTT

v_call: TRBV9
clone_size: NA
j_call: TRBJ1-2
d_call: NA
cdr3_aa: CASSTSTQNYGYTF
cdr3_nt: TGTGCCAGCAGTACTTCCACTCAAAACTATGGCTACACCTTC

v_call: TRBV21-1
clone_size: few
j_call: TRBJ1-1
d_call: NA
cdr3_aa: CASSKAYTEAFF
cdr3_nt: TGTGCCAGCAGCAAGGCCTACACTGAAGCTTTCTTT

v_call: TRBV6-4
clone_size: NA
j_call: TRBJ2-1
d_call: NA
cdr3_aa: CASSEGPTRYNEQFF
cdr3_nt: TGTGCCAGCAGTGAGGGACCAACCAGGTACAATGAGCAGTTCTTC

v_call: TRBV7-3
clone_size: NA
j_call: TRBJ2-1
d_call: NA
cdr3_aa: CASSKNPARIGNEQFF
cdr3_nt: TGTGCCAGCAGCAAAAACCCAGCGCGCATTGGTAATGAGCAGTTCTTC

v_call: TRBV6-1
clone_size: once
j_call: TRBJ2-1
d_call: NA
cdr3_aa: CASSEQPQGREQFF
cdr3_nt: TGTGCCAGCAGTGAGCAACCCCAGGGACGTGAGCAGTTCTTC